The 13 T cell receptor beta chains below were found in one sample sequenced in a study of cytomegalovirus exposure and HLA in healthy donors. The PCR contained 60 Vbeta and 13 Jbeta primers. Some clones are missing from TCRdb's copy, which holds only in-frame ones; the method was immunoSEQ multiplex PCR. The table counts 100,000 to 150,000 clones; around 2.9% lies in the top ten. Sequencing was done on a sample of PBMCs. These receptors all come from a man aged 30 to 39 in good health and CMV-seronegative.

This chain links TRBV11-2 with TRBJ1-2, with D uncertain. CDR3 size: 14 residues. V was cut by 4 bases and J by 8 bases, with 17 bases left in between. Germline V lookup: CDR1 SGHAT, CDR2 FQNNGV. Written as DNA, the CDR3 is TGTGCCAGCAGCTCGGTCGAGACAAGGTTCGGCTACACCTTC. It is translated as CASSSVETRFGYTF.

This chain joins TRBV4-1 and TRBJ2-7, with D unclear. The germline V and J ends were trimmed by 4 bases and 6 bases, with 13 bases remaining between them. The CDR3 spans 13 residues. Germline V gene lookup returns CDR1 MGHRA and CDR2 YSYEKL. This chain's CDR3 is CASSPPLGTEQYF. Written as DNA, the CDR3 is TGCGCCAGCAGCCCCCCCCTGGGCACCGAGCAGTACTTC.

The chain combines TRBV27 with TRBJ2-7; D gene uncertain. Per germline, CDR1 MNHEY and CDR2 SMNVEV (reference sequence). The CDR3 covers 11 residues. Trimming cost V 5 bases and J 0 bases, with 2 bases left between them. The CDR3 DNA reads TGTGCCAGCAGTCACTCCTACGAGCAGTACTTC. It codes for CASSHSYEQYF.

The chain joins TRBV27 to TRBJ2-1, with D perhaps matching TRBD1 (6 bases). The germline V gene encodes CDR1 MNHEY and CDR2 SMNVEV (reference sequence). Deletions cut 2 bases from V and 4 bases from J, with 9 bases between. The CDR3 spans 14 residues. CDR3 DNA: TGTGCCAGCAGTTTAAATGGACAGTACAATGAGCAGTTCTTC. Protein sequence: CASSLNGQYNEQFF.

The V call is TRBV18, the J call TRBJ2-2; 9 bases are a match to TRBD1. CDR3 size: 15 residues. V gave up 3 bases and J gave up 7 bases; unmatched junction bases: 6. CDR1 is KGHSH and CDR2 is LQKENI in the germline V gene. The CDR3 loop is CASSPTTGGFGELFF. In DNA, the CDR3 is TGTGCCAGCTCACCCACTACAGGGGGCTTCGGGGAGCTGTTTTTT. Based on the CDR3 plus reference TRBV18 and TRBJ2-2, the full variable domain is NAGVMQNPRHLVRRRGQEARLRCSPMKGHSHVYWYRQLPEEGLKFMVYLQKENIIDESGMPKERFSAEFPKEGPSILRIQQVVRGDSAAYFCASSPTTGGFGELFFGEGSRLTVL.

V is TRBV7-8 and J is TRBJ2-7, with TRBD1 matching over 7 bases. V was pared by 1 base and J by 0 bases, with 6 bases of the junction left unmatched. The CDR3 spans 16 residues. Germline CDR1 reads SGHVS; CDR2 reads FQNEAQ. This chain's CDR3 is CASSLEEGAASYEQYF. In nucleotides, the CDR3 is TGTGCCAGCAGCTTAGAAGAGGGGGCGGCCTCCTACGAGCAGTACTTC.

The chain carries TRBV27 and TRBJ2-1, with 12 bases identical to TRBD2. CDR1 is MNHEY and CDR2 is SMNVEV in the germline V gene (reference sequence). With V trimmed by 10 bases and J by 8 bases, 9 bases remained unmatched. This CDR3 has 14 amino acids. CDR3 region: CATLAGGPGDEQFF. DNA for the CDR3: TGTGCCACCCTAGCGGGAGGGCCAGGGGATGAGCAGTTCTTC.

The chain uses TRBV18 and TRBJ1-2, with 7 bases lining up with TRBD1. The CDR3 is 13 residues long. J lost 3 bases, V lost 5 bases, and 3 bases had no gene match. Germline CDR1 and CDR2: KGHSH and LQKENI. The CDR3 sequence is CASSSGTDYGYTF. In DNA form, the CDR3 reads TGTGCCAGCTCATCTGGGACAGACTATGGCTACACCTTC.

This chain connects TRBV7-2 to TRBJ1-3; TRBD1 aligns across 7 bases. Germline V gives CDR1 SGHTA, CDR2 FQGNSA. The V gene end was trimmed by 2 bases and the J gene end by 1 base; junction bases not matched to a gene: 2. The CDR3 runs to 15 residues. The CDR3 here is CASSLRQGSGNTIYF. CDR3 DNA: TGTGCCAGCAGCTTACGACAGGGTTCTGGAAACACCATATATTTT.

This chain links TRBV5-1 with TRBJ1-2; D gene ambiguous. Between the trimmed V and J ends, which lost 1 base and 4 bases, there was a span of 8 bases. This CDR3 has 13 amino acids. Germline V CDR1 and CDR2: SGHRS, YFSETQ. The CDR3: CASSLSHGYGYTF. In nucleotides, the CDR3 is TGCGCCAGCAGCTTGTCCCACGGCTATGGCTACACCTTC.

V is TRBV5-4 and J is TRBJ1-2; D gene unclear. This CDR3 is built from 14 residues. Trimming pared 4 bases from V and 0 bases from J, leaving 10 bases between. The germline CDR1 and CDR2 sequences are SGHNT and YYREEE (reference sequence). This CDR3 reads CASSPEKANYGYTF. The CDR3 nucleotides are TGTGCCAGCAGCCCGGAGAAAGCTAACTATGGCTACACCTTC.

V usage is TRBV6-1 and J usage is TRBJ2-5, with TRBD1 matching over 8 bases. The DNA end is a closer match to TRBJ2-7, so the J assignment may be wrong. Germline V gene data show CDR1 as MNHNS and CDR2 as SASEGT. CDR3 length equals 12 residues. The CDR3 sequence: CASRHRGYEQYF. CDR3 DNA: TGTGCCAGCAGACACAGGGGGTACGAGCAGTACTTC.

This rearrangement joins TRBV27 to TRBJ2-7; D possibly corresponds to TRBD2 (5 bases). This CDR3 contains 12 residues. CDR1 MNHEY and CDR2 SMNVEV come from the germline V gene (reference sequence). CDR3 sequence (DNA): TGTGCACTCCGGGGAAACTCCTACGAGCAGTACTTC. Translation: CALRGNSYEQYF.